The 10 T cell receptor beta chains reported below all come from one sample, sequenced in a study of shared clonotypes between healthy human individuals (dated by TCRdb to the early 2020s). Preparation of the library involved the immunoSEQ multiplex PCR assay. The table was pulled from immuneACCESS by TCRdb, which kept in-frame rearrangements only. Such tables lose some clones; where checked, under half of the loss comes from unresolved V genes, and the rest has no known cause. This sample lists 400,000 to 600,000 clones; about 96% were detected once. The top ten constitute about 0.068% of the sample. Sequencing was done on a sample of naive CD4+ T cells sorted from blood. Read against the paper, the sample's cell subset or site label means: CD45RA+ positively selected. The source is a woman aged 25 to 45 in good health.

The rearrangement links TRBV27 to TRBJ2-7, with 7 bases aligning to TRBD2. Germline loops: CDR1 MNHEY, CDR2 SMNVEV (reference sequence). CDR3 length equals 14 residues. V trimming: 6 bases; J trimming: 1 base; junction bases outside the gene matches: 6. CDR3 protein: CASSYSSGSYEQYF. The CDR3 DNA follows: TGTGCCAGCAGCTATTCTAGCGGATCCTACGAGCAGTACTTC.

The V call is TRBV28, the J call TRBJ2-1; D remains unclear. The V gene's germline CDR1 is MDHEN and CDR2 SYDVKM. The CDR3 runs to 15 residues. Trimming stripped 4 bases from V and 10 bases from J, with 20 bases between. The CDR3: CASSSFPMEIREQFF. DNA of the CDR3: TGTGCCAGCAGTTCATTCCCTATGGAGATACGGGAGCAGTTCTTC.

The chain combines TRBV15 with TRBJ2-2; no reliable D call. Between the trimmed V and J ends, which lost 3 bases and 5 bases, there was a span of 13 bases. This CDR3 region has 15 residues. Germline V gene sequence: CDR1 LNHNV, CDR2 YYDKDF (reference sequence). The CDR3 loop reads CATSRIKGGTGELFF. The DNA for the CDR3 is TGTGCCACCAGCAGGATCAAGGGTGGAACCGGGGAGCTGTTTTTT. The full variable domain, in which reference TRBV15 and TRBJ2-2 provide the parts outside the CDR3, is DAMVIQNPRYQVTQFGKPVTLSCSQTLNHNVMYWYQQKSSQAPKLLFHYYDKDFNNEADTPDNFQSRRPNTSFCFLDIRSPGLGDTAMYLCATSRIKGGTGELFFGEGSRLTVL.

This chain connects TRBV15 to TRBJ2-3; TRBD1 aligns across 7 bases. The CDR3 length is 15 residues. Germline V gene sequence: CDR1 LNHNV, CDR2 YYDKDF (reference sequence). The ends lost 7 bases at V and 0 bases at J; junction bases unmatched: 7. CDR3 bases: TGTGCCACCAATCAGGGGGTGGCTAGCACAGATACGCAGTATTTT. Its protein product is CATNQGVASTDTQYF.

The chain carries TRBV2 and TRBJ2-6; D ambiguous. The CDR3 sequence is 14 residues long. Germline V gives CDR1 SNHLY, CDR2 FYNNEI. V lost 6 bases and J 4 bases, leaving 10 bases between the germline ends. The CDR3: CASRIPWGANVLTF. CDR3 bases: TGTGCCAGCAGGATACCTTGGGGGGCCAACGTCCTGACTTTC.

Note on this clone: Its ends do not fully match the called genes, so a read error is possible. The V and J genes are TRBV28 and TRBJ2-7, with 14 bases fitting TRBD2. Germline CDR1 MDHEN, CDR2 SYDVKM. This CDR3 has 16 residues. CDR3 residues: CASNLAGLAGVSEQYF. As DNA, the CDR3 is TGTGCCAGCAATTTAGCGGGACTAGCGGGAGTATCCGAGCAGTACTTC. The complete variable domain, with remaining parts taken from reference TRBV28 and TRBJ2-7, reads DVKVTQSSRYLVKRTGEKVFLECVQDMDHENMFWYRQDPGLGLRLIYFSYDVKMKEKGDIPEGYSVSREKKERFSLILESASTNQTSMYLCASNLAGLAGVSEQYFGPGTRLTVT.

This chain links TRBV2 with TRBJ2-7; D gene ambiguous. Trimming pared 6 bases from V and 1 base from J, leaving 7 bases between. The germline CDR1 and CDR2 sequences are SNHLY and FYNNEI. This CDR3 has 12 amino acids. CDR3 in amino acids: CASSLPSYEQYF. The CDR3 coding sequence is TGTGCCAGCAGCCTCCCATCCTACGAGCAGTACTTC.

V and J are TRBV11-2 and TRBJ2-1; perhaps D is TRBD1 or TRBD2 (5 bases each). The V end lost 1 base, the J end lost 1 base, and 17 bases lay between the germline ends. The germline V gene has CDR1 SGHAT and CDR2 FQNNGV. This CDR3 spans 18 amino acids. CDR3 in amino acids: CASSLGRLGVGSYNEQFF. The CDR3 DNA sequence: TGTGCCAGCAGCTTAGGGAGGTTGGGGGTGGGGTCCTACAATGAGCAGTTCTTC.

This sequence joins TRBV27 and TRBJ2-7; either TRBD1 or TRBD2 may fit D (5 bases each). V was trimmed by 5 bases and J by 0 bases, leaving 11 bases between them. This CDR3 has 14 amino acids. Germline CDR1 and CDR2: MNHEY and SMNVEV (reference sequence). The CDR3 DNA sequence: TGTGCCAGCAGTCAGTGGGGGAACTCCTACGAGCAGTACTTC. Its protein product is CASSQWGNSYEQYF.

The chain carries TRBV20-1 and TRBJ1-2; D unclear. In germline, CDR1 is DFQATT, CDR2 SNEGSKA (reference sequence). CDR3 length: 11 residues. V was clipped by 3 bases and J by 8 bases, with 10 bases between them. CDR3 protein: CSASVNEGYTF. The DNA of the CDR3 is TGCAGTGCTAGTGTTAATGAGGGCTACACCTTC.